This TCR beta chain stems from a study of blood T cell repertoires in COVID-19. Across the whole study: In each case, the material was cDNA or gDNA derived from T cells, B-cell-depleted T cells, or PBMCs.

Original data processing: How many nucleated cells were present was estimated from reference gene primer amplification. Some clones are missing from TCRdb's copy, which holds only in-frame ones; the method was immunoSEQ multiplex PCR. V, J and clone size are taken as reported in that table, and D and trimming were inferred from the DNA itself. The data hold roughly 320,000 clones, with roughly 90% observed a single time. Enrolment of Seattle patients took place during active infection, and they were followed longitudinally. After removal of 6 bases from V and 2 bases from J, the junction contained 9 bases not matched to a gene. Germline loops: CDR1 MNHEY, CDR2 SVGAGI. The CDR3 is 15 amino acids.

The origin of this receptor is a woman aged 30 to 39 with COVID-19, enrolled during active disease. Sequenced input: peripheral blood. The chain links TRBV6-5 to TRBJ1-2; 7 bases line up with TRBD1. CDR3 in amino acids: CASRSVGTENYGYTF. CDR3 nucleotide sequence: TGTGCCAGCAGGAGTGTAGGGACAGAAAACTATGGCTACACCTTC.